This TCR beta chain comes out of a study of cytotoxic CD8 clonotypes in ibrutinib-treated CLL (dated by TCRdb to the early 2020s). About the study as a whole: The cohort was composed of 10 to 11 relapsed/refractory and about 15 treatment-naive patients; IGHV unmutated status was identified in some 17 patients. Partial responses were observed in some 24 patients and complete responses in 2; after a median follow-up of roughly 72 months, remission was maintained in roughly 14 patients and progression was observed in about twelve. Response samples were taken after a median of 12 months on treatment, ranging from about 6 to 36 months. On average, each sample had about 250,000 productive templates and about 89,000 productive rearrangements. Longitudinal samples were available for about 30% of the 86 trial participants. Cryopreserved peripheral blood mononuclear cells were obtained prior to treatment, at the time of response, and at either disease progression or sustained remission. All remission and progressive disease samples were collected while patients were still receiving ibrutinib. What the authors observed across the whole study: Public clonotypes were rare and either contracted or stayed stable during treatment, and the rise in clonality at ibrutinib response reflected the expansion of private clonotypes. At ibrutinib response clonality went up, during sustained remission it held steady, and at progression it dropped back toward baseline. Baseline clonality was found to be higher than that of age-matched healthy donors and was strongly correlated with circulating CD8+ T-cell counts. Sustained-remission and progressing patients did not have matched sampling times, and lymph node repertoires were not examined.

Including the terminal cysteine and phenylalanine, the CDR3 comprises 18 residues. Left in the record is the CDR3 DNA by itself, 54 bases read in frame from the first base. The germline V gene sets CDR1 to MDHEN and CDR2 to SYDVKM. Trimmed from V: 6 bases; trimmed from J: 0 bases; junction bases lacking a gene match: 12. Read against the paper, the sample's time point label means: approximately 25 months on ibrutinib. For TCR beta library preparation, roughly 2.1 micrograms of genomic DNA were isolated from cryopreserved PBMCs. Longitudinal blood samples from CLL patients on ibrutinib monotherapy were analyzed using high-throughput TCR beta sequencing. The patients took part in an open-label, single-center phase 2 trial of ibrutinib monotherapy. As for this clone: This clone's antigen is unknown. There are no base qualities to consult, and no much larger clone falls within one base.

The goal of deep resolution MiSeq sequencing was a depth between 1 in 1 million and 1 in 200,000 T cells, and coverage averaged 10x per clonotype. TCR beta libraries were generated with the immunoSEQ hsTCRB Kit. The authors processed their data as follows. The data were analyzed with ImmunoSEQ Analyzer and ImmunoSEQ Data Assistant, and V, D and J gene assignments followed IMGT definitions. Clonality, with values ranging from 0 to 1, was calculated as one minus the normalized Shannon entropy of productive rearrangement frequencies. Public clonotype analysis was restricted to overrepresented clonotypes comprising at least 0.05% of each patient's repertoire. Some 12 age-matched healthy donor repertoires from immuneACCESS served as clonality controls. TCRdb holds this immuneACCESS table with in-frame rearrangements only. Some clones are missing; in checked studies, unresolved V genes explain under half, and the rest has no known cause. For V, J and clone size, that table is used; D and trimming come from the DNA. The sample contains about 200,000 clones, approximately 72% of them found a single time. The top ten hold about an eighth of the sample.

This receptor was taken from a human donor with chronic lymphocytic leukemia. This chain is built from TRBV28 and TRBJ1-3; 9 junctional bases match TRBD1. The sequenced sample was PBMCs, obtained after 24 months of ibrutinib treatment. The nucleotide sequence is TGTGCCAGCAGGGGGGACAGGGTGCTACACCGCTCTGGAAACACCATATATTTT. It encodes CASRGDRVLHRSGNTIYF. Full variable domain (CDR3 extended with the reference TRBV28 and TRBJ1-3 proteins): DVKVTQSSRYLVKRTGEKVFLECVQDMDHENMFWYRQDPGLGLRLIYFSYDVKMKEKGDIPEGYSVSREKKERFSLILESASTNQTSMYLCASRGDRVLHRSGNTIYFGEGSWLTVV.